This T cell receptor (beta chain) was captured in a study of T cells in Graves' hyperthyroidism and ophthalmopathy. This CDR3 spans 14 amino acids. CDR1 and CDR2 from the germline V gene are SEHNR and FQNEAQ (reference sequence). Trimming stripped 2 bases from V and 3 bases from J, with 10 bases between. It was uncontrolled infection, other autoimmune disease, pregnancy or lactation that excluded patients. Fresh peripheral blood, approximately 10 ml, yielded the PBMCs. Overall study findings and caveats: Expanded thyroid clonotypes (above 0.001) were mostly also found in blood.

RNA transcripts yielded amplified TCR beta CDR3 regions. HTBI primers drove first-round RT-PCR of the TCR CDR3. Each CDR3 protein is one row after TCRdb ran MiXCR on the multiplex PCR reads. The sample shows 200,000 to 250,000 distinct CDR3 sequences, 17% of them seen only once. This clonotype was seen repeatedly, ten times or more. No antigen is known for it. The sequenced material came from blood. The J gene is TRBJ1-2, the V gene TRBV7-9; D unresolved. This clonotype was sampled from a man aged 50 to 60 with Graves' hyperthyroidism. CDR3 coding DNA: TGTGCCAGCAGCTTATGGGAGTCTCACTATGGCTACACCTTC. It codes for CASSLWESHYGYTF.